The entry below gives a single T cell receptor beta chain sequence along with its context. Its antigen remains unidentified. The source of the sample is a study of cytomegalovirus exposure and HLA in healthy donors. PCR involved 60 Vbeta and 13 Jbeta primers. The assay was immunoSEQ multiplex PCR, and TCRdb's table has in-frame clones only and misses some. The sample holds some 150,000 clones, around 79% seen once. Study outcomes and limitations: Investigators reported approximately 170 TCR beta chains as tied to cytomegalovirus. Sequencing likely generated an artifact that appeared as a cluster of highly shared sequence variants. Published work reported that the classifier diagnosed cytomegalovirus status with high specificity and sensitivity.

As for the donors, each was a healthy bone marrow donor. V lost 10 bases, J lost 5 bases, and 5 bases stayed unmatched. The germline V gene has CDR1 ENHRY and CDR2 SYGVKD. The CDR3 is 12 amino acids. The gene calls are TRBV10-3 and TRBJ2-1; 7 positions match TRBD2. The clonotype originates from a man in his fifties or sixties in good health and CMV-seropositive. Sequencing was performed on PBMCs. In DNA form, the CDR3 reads TGTGCCACCCGACTAGCCGACAATGAGCAGTTCTTC. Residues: CATRLADNEQFF.